The 5 T cell receptor beta chains given below trace back to one sample, sequenced in a study of identical twins. TCRdb processed the 5' RACE reads anew with MiXCR; each CDR3 protein has one entry. Seen here are some 500,000 distinct CDR3 sequences, under 25% observed once, and the top ten hold around 0.9%. These data also formed part of another study, on T cells expressing NK-cell markers.

The material sequenced was CD4+ T cells sorted from blood. The receptors come from a woman aged 18-30 years in good health.

This clonotype has a handful of counts. The J gene is TRBJ2-6, the V gene TRBV12-3 or TRBV12-4; tentatively, D is TRBD1 (5 bases). Trimming stripped 6 bases from V and 0 bases from J, with 18 bases between. The CDR3 is made up of 18 amino acids. Written as DNA, the CDR3 is TGTGCCAGCAGCCCACACCAGGGAACCTCCTCTGGGGCCAACGTCCTGACTTTC. The encoded protein is CASSPHQGTSSGANVLTF.

This clonotype has only a few counts. The J gene is TRBJ1-2, the V gene TRBV6-1; weak D call: TRBD1 (5 bases). Per the germline V gene, CDR1 is MNHNS and CDR2 is SASEGT. CDR3 length: 15 residues. The germline V and J ends were trimmed by 7 bases and 0 bases, with 15 bases remaining between them. The CDR3 DNA reads TGTGCCAGCATCCCGGGGGGGAATTCTAACTATGGCTACACCTTC. It is translated as CASIPGGNSNYGYTF.

This chain joins TRBV20-1 and TRBJ1-2; D ambiguous. The germline V gene has CDR1 DFQATT and CDR2 SNEGSKA (reference sequence). This CDR3 is built from 13 residues. The CDR3 here is CSPWGGSNYGYTF. The DNA for the CDR3 is TGCAGCCCCTGGGGAGGGTCTAACTATGGCTACACCTTC.

The rearrangement uses TRBV10-3 and TRBJ1-5; 7 bases are shared with TRBD1. After removal of 2 bases from V and 2 bases from J, the junction contained 0 bases not matched to a gene. From germline, CDR1 is ENHRY and CDR2 SYGVKD. CDR3 size: 14 residues. For the CDR3, the DNA is TGTGCCATCAGTGAGACAGGGGGCAATCAGCCCCAGCATTTT. As protein: CAISETGGNQPQHF.

A few counts support this clonotype. V usage is TRBV20-1 and J usage is TRBJ1-6; no clear D gene. The CDR3 contains 11 residues. CDR1 and CDR2 (germline): DFQATT, SNEGSKA (reference sequence). Trimming cost V 5 bases and J 14 bases, with 13 bases left between them. The CDR3 spells CSAPEFGALHF. CDR3 coding DNA: TGCAGTGCTCCAGAATTTGGGGCCCTCCACTTT.